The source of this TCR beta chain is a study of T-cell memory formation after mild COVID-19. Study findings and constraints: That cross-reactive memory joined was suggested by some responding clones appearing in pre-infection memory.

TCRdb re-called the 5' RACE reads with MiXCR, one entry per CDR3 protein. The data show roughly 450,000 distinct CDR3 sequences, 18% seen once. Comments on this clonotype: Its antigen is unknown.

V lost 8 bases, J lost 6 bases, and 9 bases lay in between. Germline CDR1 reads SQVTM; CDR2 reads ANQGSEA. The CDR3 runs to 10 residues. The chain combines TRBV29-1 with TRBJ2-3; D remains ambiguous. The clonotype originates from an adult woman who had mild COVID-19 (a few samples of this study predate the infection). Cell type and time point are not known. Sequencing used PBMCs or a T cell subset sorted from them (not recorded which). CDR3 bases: TGCAGCCTACCCCCGGATACGCAGTATTTT. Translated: CSLPPDTQYF.